The 3 T cell receptor beta chains listed next were all sequenced from one sample in a study of OX40 agonist ivuxolimab in advanced cancers. Preparation of the library involved the immunoSEQ multiplex PCR assay. Drawn from immuneACCESS, this table holds only the in-frame rearrangements with V and J called that TCRdb kept. Clones are partly lost; checked studies trace under half to an unresolved V gene and leave the rest unexplained. For this sample there are about 30,000 clones; around 86% appear just once. Jointly, the top ten make up roughly a fifth of the sample. The sequencing here drew on CD4+ or CD8+ T cells sorted from blood, taken in a trial of the OX40 agonist ivuxolimab. The receptors come from an adult with an advanced solid tumor such as melanoma, head and neck, liver or kidney cancer.

This clone turned up a few times. V gene TRBV7-9 combines with J gene TRBJ2-1; TRBD1 or TRBD2 may be the D gene (5 bases each). Trimming pared 7 bases from V and 7 bases from J, leaving 23 bases between. The CDR3 sequence is 16 residues long. CDR1 and CDR2 (germline): SEHNR, FQNEAQ (reference sequence). As DNA, the CDR3 is TGTGCCAGCATCCTCGCCGGGGCCCAAAGAAGGAATGAGCAGTTCTTC. Translation gives CASILAGAQRRNEQFF.

The chain employs TRBV7-9 and TRBJ2-1; the D is unclear. The V end was cut by 1 base, the J end by 4 bases, with 11 bases between. Germline assignment: CDR1 SEHNR and CDR2 FQNEAQ (reference sequence). The CDR3 runs 15 residues. CDR3 DNA: TGTGCCAGCAGCTTAGATGGGTCGATTTACAATGAGCAGTTCTTC. The encoded protein is CASSLDGSIYNEQFF.

The rearrangement uses TRBV7-8 and TRBJ2-7, with D possibly being TRBD1 or TRBD2 (5 bases each). The CDR3 extends over 13 amino acids. The ends were cut back, 6 bases at V and 0 bases at J, with 9 bases in the middle. Germline CDR1 reads SGHVS; CDR2 reads FQNEAQ. The CDR3 DNA reads as TGTGCCAGCAGTCGGGGCCCCTCCTACGAGCAGTACTTC. This gives the protein CASSRGPSYEQYF.